Described below is a single T cell receptor (beta chain) sequence and its context. Its antigen is unidentified. This entry comes from a study of cytomegalovirus exposure and HLA in healthy donors. Background on the study: Out of fewer than 400 genotyped donors, roughly 80% belonged to the Caucasian-associated ancestry cluster.

The PCR ran on 60 Vbeta and 13 Jbeta primers. Data came from immunoSEQ multiplex PCR; TCRdb stores just in-frame clones and leaves some out. The data include some 76,000 clones; the top ten clones carry 0.83%. Regarding the study as a whole: According to reports, the classifier identified cytomegalovirus status with high specificity and sensitivity.

Looked up from germline, CDR1 is MRHNA and CDR2 is SNTAGT. V was shortened by 11 bases and J by 13 bases, with 15 bases between the two germline ends. The CDR3 contains 10 residues. The chain carries TRBV6-4 and TRBJ2-1; possibly TRBD1 for D (6 bases). This clonotype originated in a boy between 10 and 17 years old in good health and CMV-seronegative. The specimen was PBMCs. The CDR3 here is CAGRTELQFF. CDR3 in DNA: TGTGCCGGAAGGACAGAACTACAGTTCTTC.